These 19 T cell receptor beta chains came from one sample sequenced in a study of T cell changes during pregnancy in multiple sclerosis. Data came from immunoSEQ multiplex PCR; TCRdb stores just in-frame clones and leaves some out. The sample holds approximately 52,000 clones, approximately 90% seen once. This material consisted of CD4+ T cells from peripheral blood mononuclear cells, taken after pregnancy. These receptors all stem from a female donor with multiple sclerosis, enrolled in a pregnancy study.

The genes are TRBV4-3 and TRBJ1-2; 12 bases map to TRBD1. Germline loops: CDR1 LGHNA, CDR2 YSLEER. The CDR3 sequence is 15 residues long. Trimming cost V 1 base and J 7 bases; bases outside gene matches: 4. The CDR3 DNA reads TGCGCCAGCAGCCAAGTGGGACAGGGGGCGCGTGGCTACACCTTC. Its translation is CASSQVGQGARGYTF.

The rearrangement joins TRBV19 to TRBJ1-2; D might be TRBD1 (6 bases). The germline V gene encodes CDR1 LNHDA and CDR2 SQIVND (reference sequence). Trimming shortened V by 6 bases and J by 6 bases, and 14 bases separated the two germline ends. CDR3 length: 13 residues. In nucleotides, the CDR3 is TGTGCCAGTAGCTTACTGGGGGCAAATGGCTACACCTTC. Amino acid sequence: CASSLLGANGYTF.

The chain links TRBV13 to TRBJ1-1; a weak D match, TRBD1 (5 bases). Per the germline V gene, CDR1 is PRHDT and CDR2 is FYEKMQ (reference sequence). The CDR3 consists of 15 residues. V lost 0 bases and J lost 1, with 9 bases in between. The CDR3 nucleotides are TGTGCCAGCAGCTTAGGCGGCAGGGCGAACACTGAAGCTTTCTTT. This translates into CASSLGGRANTEAFF.

The rearrangement uses TRBV4-1 and TRBJ2-1, with 10 bases matching TRBD2. CDR3 length: 17 amino acids. The J segment lost 6 bases and the V segment lost 1 base, leaving 9 bases of the junction unmatched. Germline CDR1 is MGHRA and CDR2 is YSYEKL. CDR3 sequence reads: CASSQGASGSRINEQFF. CDR3 DNA sequence: TGCGCCAGCAGCCAAGGTGCTAGCGGGAGTAGGATCAATGAGCAGTTCTTC.

In this sample, this clone turned up once. V is TRBV27 and J is TRBJ2-1; D is unresolved. Germline lookup yields CDR1 MNHEY and CDR2 SMNVEV (reference sequence). This CDR3 has 11 residues. Trimming removed 11 bases from V and 5 bases from J, with 10 bases in between. CDR3 loop: CAVRQNNEQFF. In DNA form, the CDR3 reads TGTGCCGTCCGCCAGAACAATGAGCAGTTCTTC.

This chain connects TRBV5-1 to TRBJ1-1; D gene uncertain. V lost 0 bases, J lost 1 base, and 16 bases lay in between. Germline CDR1 and CDR2: SGHRS and YFSETQ. This CDR3 is 17 amino acids long. The CDR3 DNA sequence: TGCGCCAGCAGCTTGGAGGCCCAAGGACTGAGGAACACTGAAGCTTTCTTT. Its protein is CASSLEAQGLRNTEAFF. The whole variable domain, remainder taken from reference TRBV5-1 and TRBJ1-1, is KAGVTQTPRYLIKTRGQQVTLSCSPISGHRSVSWYQQTPGQGLQFLFEYFSETQRNKGNFPGRFSGRQFSNSRSEMNVSTLELGDSALYLCASSLEAQGLRNTEAFFGQGTRLTVV.

This chain connects TRBV11-3 to TRBJ1-1, with 8 bases identical to TRBD1. Germline CDR1 SGHNT, CDR2 YENEEA. V shed 2 bases and J 5 bases; nucleotides not matched to a gene: 7. The CDR3 is 15 residues long. This CDR3 is CASSLWDRSGTEAFF. The CDR3, as DNA: TGTGCCAGCAGCTTATGGGACAGGAGTGGAACTGAAGCTTTCTTT.

The chain is built from TRBV28 and TRBJ2-2, with a possible D match to TRBD1 (5 bases). The germline gives CDR1 MDHEN, CDR2 SYDVKM. This CDR3 region has 15 residues. V was cut by 2 bases and J by 3 bases, with 10 bases left in between. The DNA of the CDR3 is TGTGCCAGCAGTTTACCAGGGTTGTACACCGGGGAGCTGTTTTTT. It codes for CASSLPGLYTGELFF. The full variable domain, rest sourced from reference TRBV28 and TRBJ2-2, is DVKVTQSSRYLVKRTGEKVFLECVQDMDHENMFWYRQDPGLGLRLIYFSYDVKMKEKGDIPEGYSVSREKKERFSLILESASTNQTSMYLCASSLPGLYTGELFFGEGSRLTVL.

V is TRBV2 and J is TRBJ2-5; 11 bases agree with TRBD1. V shed 8 bases and J 5 bases; nucleotides not matched to a gene: 7. The CDR3 sequence is 14 residues long. The germline CDR1 and CDR2 sequences are SNHLY and FYNNEI. CDR3 DNA: TGTGCCAGCGTCCGGGACAGGGGGTCGGAGACCCAGTACTTC. It translates to CASVRDRGSETQYF.

The chain employs TRBV28 and TRBJ1-1; no definite D call. This CDR3 is 11 amino acids long. Trimming took 5 bases from V and 6 from J, leaving 7 bases between them. The germline V gene encodes CDR1 MDHEN and CDR2 SYDVKM. CDR3 nucleotide sequence: TGTGCCAGCAGTACTCTTTCTGAAGCTTTCTTT. It translates to CASSTLSEAFF. Supplemented by reference TRBV28 and TRBJ1-1, the full variable domain reads DVKVTQSSRYLVKRTGEKVFLECVQDMDHENMFWYRQDPGLGLRLIYFSYDVKMKEKGDIPEGYSVSREKKERFSLILESASTNQTSMYLCASSTLSEAFFGQGTRLTVV.

The V and J genes are TRBV7-3 and TRBJ2-1; 11 nucleotides agree with TRBD1. Germline trimming cut 3 bases from V and 8 bases from J; bases unmatched to any gene: 6. CDR3 size: 15 residues. Germline V CDR1 and CDR2: SGHTA, FQGTGA. The CDR3 sequence: CASSFGTGGGDEQFF. As DNA, the CDR3 is TGTGCCAGCAGCTTTGGGACAGGGGGTGGCGATGAGCAGTTCTTC.

The chain couples TRBV18 to TRBJ2-7, with 8 bases aligning to TRBD2. The CDR3 has 14 residues. Germline V gene sequence: CDR1 KGHSH, CDR2 LQKENI. Losses at the gene ends were 2 bases for V and 7 bases for J; bases not matched to a gene: 7. CDR3 in DNA: TGTGCCAGCTCACCAGCAGCGGGAGACGGAGAGCAGTACTTC. Translated, it gives CASSPAAGDGEQYF.

This chain joins TRBV7-2 and TRBJ2-1, with TRBD1 matching 9 bases. CDR1 and CDR2 (germline): SGHTA, FQGNSA. The CDR3 is 14 amino acids. Losses at the gene ends were 6 bases for V and 8 bases for J; bases not matched to a gene: 8. CDR3 sequence: CASSSGTGFHEQFF. CDR3 DNA: TGTGCCAGCAGTTCCGGGACAGGGTTCCATGAGCAGTTCTTC.

V gene TRBV11-2 combines with J gene TRBJ2-5; 11 nucleotides agree with TRBD2. The V segment lost 2 bases and the J segment 3 bases; nucleotides outside the gene matches: 14. Germline assignment: CDR1 SGHAT and CDR2 FQNNGV. The CDR3 is 19 residues long. CDR3 bases: TGTGCCAGCAGCTTATTGGACGCATTGACTAGCGGGGTTAAAGAGACCCAGTACTTC. Amino acids: CASSLLDALTSGVKETQYF.

The rearrangement uses TRBV11-2 and TRBJ2-5, with 9 bases identical to TRBD1. The CDR3 covers 15 residues. The germline CDR1 and CDR2 sequences are SGHAT and FQNNGV. Losses at the gene ends were 8 bases for V and 2 bases for J; bases not matched to a gene: 9. Here the CDR3 DNA reads TGTGCCAGCTCTCGCGGGACAGGGTTACAAGAGACCCAGTACTTC. This encodes CASSRGTGLQETQYF.

This clone appeared a few times. The rearrangement links TRBV11-2 to TRBJ1-3; D remains ambiguous. V lost 4 bases and J lost 7, with 8 bases in between. The V gene's germline CDR1 is SGHAT and CDR2 FQNNGV. This CDR3 spans 12 amino acids. The CDR3 is CASSSGGNTIYF. The DNA for the CDR3 is TGTGCCAGCAGCTCAGGAGGGAACACCATATATTTT. Looking up the rest from reference TRBV11-2 and TRBJ1-3 gives the full variable domain: EAGVAQSPRYKIIEKRQSVAFWCNPISGHATLYWYQQILGQGPKLLIQFQNNGVVDDSQLPKDRFSAERLKGVDSTLKIQPAKLEDSAVYLCASSSGGNTIYFGEGSWLTVV.

J is TRBJ2-1 and V is TRBV27; weak D call: TRBD1 (5 bases). Trimming took 6 bases from V and 0 from J, leaving 21 bases between them. This CDR3 is 18 amino acids long. Looked up from germline, CDR1 is MNHEY and CDR2 is SMNVEV (reference sequence). The CDR3 nucleotides are TGTGCCAGCAGCCAAACTTGGGGCGGCGGAAGCTCCTACAATGAGCAGTTCTTC. This translates into CASSQTWGGGSSYNEQFF.

This chain uses TRBV5-1 with TRBJ2-2; 9 bases map to TRBD1. CDR1 is SGHRS and CDR2 is YFSETQ in the germline V gene. The CDR3 sequence is 14 residues long. Trimming at V came to 4 bases and at J to 6 bases, leaving 4 bases not matched to a gene. The CDR3 DNA reads as TGCGCCAGCAGCGTTACAGGGGGCCCCGGGGAGCTGTTTTTT. It is translated as CASSVTGGPGELFF.

This chain links TRBV18 with TRBJ1-4, with D unresolved. Germline V gene data show CDR1 as KGHSH and CDR2 as LQKENI. The germline V and J ends were trimmed by 3 bases and 6 bases, with 11 bases remaining between them. The CDR3 has 14 amino acids. Written as DNA, the CDR3 is TGTGCCAGCTCACCCGCCAGTTCTGATGAAAAACTGTTTTTT. Protein: CASSPASSDEKLFF.